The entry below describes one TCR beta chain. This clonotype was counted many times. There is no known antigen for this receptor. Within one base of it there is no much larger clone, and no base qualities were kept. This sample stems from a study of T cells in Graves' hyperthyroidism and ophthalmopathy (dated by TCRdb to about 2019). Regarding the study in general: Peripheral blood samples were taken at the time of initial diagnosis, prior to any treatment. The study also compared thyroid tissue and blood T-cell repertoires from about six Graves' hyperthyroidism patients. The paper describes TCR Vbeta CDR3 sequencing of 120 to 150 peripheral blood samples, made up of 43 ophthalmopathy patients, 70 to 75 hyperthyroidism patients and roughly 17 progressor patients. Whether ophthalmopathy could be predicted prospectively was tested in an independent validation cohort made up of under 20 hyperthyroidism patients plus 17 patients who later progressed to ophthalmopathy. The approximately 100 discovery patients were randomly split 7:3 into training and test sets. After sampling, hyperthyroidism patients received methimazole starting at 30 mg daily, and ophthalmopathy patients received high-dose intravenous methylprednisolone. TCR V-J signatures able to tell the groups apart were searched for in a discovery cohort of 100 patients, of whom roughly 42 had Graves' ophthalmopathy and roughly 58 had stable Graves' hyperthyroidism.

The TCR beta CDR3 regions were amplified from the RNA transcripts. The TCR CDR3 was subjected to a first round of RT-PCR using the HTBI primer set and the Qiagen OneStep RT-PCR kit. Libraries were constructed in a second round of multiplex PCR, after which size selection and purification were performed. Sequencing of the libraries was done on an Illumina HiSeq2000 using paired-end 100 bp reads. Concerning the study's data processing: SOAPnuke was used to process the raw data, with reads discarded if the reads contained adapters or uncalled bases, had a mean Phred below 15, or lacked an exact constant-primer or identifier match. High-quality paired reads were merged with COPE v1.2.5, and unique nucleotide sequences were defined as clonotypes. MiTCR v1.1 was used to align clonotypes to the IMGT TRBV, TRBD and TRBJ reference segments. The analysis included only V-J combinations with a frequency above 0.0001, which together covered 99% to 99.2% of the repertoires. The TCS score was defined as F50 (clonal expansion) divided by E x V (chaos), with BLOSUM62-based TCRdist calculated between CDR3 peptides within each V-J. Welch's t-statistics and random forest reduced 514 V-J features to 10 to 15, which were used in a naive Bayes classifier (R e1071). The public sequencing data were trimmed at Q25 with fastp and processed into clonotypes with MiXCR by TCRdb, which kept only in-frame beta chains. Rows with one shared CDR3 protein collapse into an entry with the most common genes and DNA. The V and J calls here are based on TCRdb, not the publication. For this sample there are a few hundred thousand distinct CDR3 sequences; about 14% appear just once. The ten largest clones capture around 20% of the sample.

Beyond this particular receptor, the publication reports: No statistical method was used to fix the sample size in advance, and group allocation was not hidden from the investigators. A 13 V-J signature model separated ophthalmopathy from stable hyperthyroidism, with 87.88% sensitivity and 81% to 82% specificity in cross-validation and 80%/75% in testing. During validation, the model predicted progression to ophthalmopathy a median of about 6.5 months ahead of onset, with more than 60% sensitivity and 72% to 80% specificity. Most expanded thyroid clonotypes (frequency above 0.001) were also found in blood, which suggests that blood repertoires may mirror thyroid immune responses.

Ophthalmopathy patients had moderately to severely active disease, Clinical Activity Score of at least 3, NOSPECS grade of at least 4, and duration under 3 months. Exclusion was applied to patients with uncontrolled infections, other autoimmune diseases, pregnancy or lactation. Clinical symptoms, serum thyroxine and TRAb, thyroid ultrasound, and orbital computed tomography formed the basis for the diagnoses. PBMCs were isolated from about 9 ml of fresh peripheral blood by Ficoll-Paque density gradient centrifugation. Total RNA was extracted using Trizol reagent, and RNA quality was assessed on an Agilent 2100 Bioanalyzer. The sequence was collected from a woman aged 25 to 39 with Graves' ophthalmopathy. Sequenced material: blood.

The DNA sequence is TGTGCCAGCAAGGATGATGAGCAGTTCTTC. Its translation reads: CASKDDEQFF. The chain is encoded by TRBV28 joined to TRBJ2-1, with no confident D gene call. V loses 7 bases, J loses 8 bases, and the germline ends lie 6 bases apart. The CDR3 measures 10 amino acids from cysteine to phenylalanine. Here the CDR3 DNA is all that survives: 30 bases in frame from base 1. The germline V gene sets CDR1 to MDHEN and CDR2 to SYDVKM.